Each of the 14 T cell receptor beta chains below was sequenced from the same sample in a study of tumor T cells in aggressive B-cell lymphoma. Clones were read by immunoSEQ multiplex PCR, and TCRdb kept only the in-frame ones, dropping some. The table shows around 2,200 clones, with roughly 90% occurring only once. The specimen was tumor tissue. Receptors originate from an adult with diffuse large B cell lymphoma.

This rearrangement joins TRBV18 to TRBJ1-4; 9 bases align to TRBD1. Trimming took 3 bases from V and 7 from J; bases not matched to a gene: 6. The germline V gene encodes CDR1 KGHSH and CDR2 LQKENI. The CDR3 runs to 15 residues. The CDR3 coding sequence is TGTGCCAGCTCACCGCCGGGACAGGGTTTTGAAAAACTGTTTTTT. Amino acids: CASSPPGQGFEKLFF. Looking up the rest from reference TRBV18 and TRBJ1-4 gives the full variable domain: NAGVMQNPRHLVRRRGQEARLRCSPMKGHSHVYWYRQLPEEGLKFMVYLQKENIIDESGMPKERFSAEFPKEGPSILRIQQVVRGDSAAYFCASSPPGQGFEKLFFGSGTQLSVL.

The DNA for the CDR3 is TGTGCCAGCAGGAGGGGGACCAACTATGGCTACACCTTC. This codes for CASRRGTNYGYTF. V gene TRBV2 combines with J gene TRBJ1-2, with D tentatively TRBD1 (6 bases). Germline V gene data show CDR1 as SNHLY and CDR2 as FYNNEI. Trimming took 6 bases from V and 2 from J, leaving 10 bases between them. This CDR3 spans 13 amino acids. Full variable domain (rest looked up from reference TRBV2 and TRBJ1-2): EPEVTQTPSHQVTQMGQEVILRCVPISNHLYFYWYRQILGQKVEFLVSFYNNEISEKSEIFDDQFSVERPDGSNFTLKIRSTKLEDSAMYFCASRRGTNYGYTFGSGTRLTVV.

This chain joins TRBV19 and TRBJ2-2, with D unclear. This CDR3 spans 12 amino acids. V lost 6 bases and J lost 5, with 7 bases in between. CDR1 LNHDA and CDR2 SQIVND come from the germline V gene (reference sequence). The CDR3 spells CASSPLTGELFF. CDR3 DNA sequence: TGTGCCAGTAGCCCCCTGACCGGGGAGCTGTTTTTT.

This CDR3 is CASSVGDRSTQETQYF. The DNA for the CDR3 is TGTGCCAGCAGCGTAGGAGACAGGAGTACTCAAGAGACCCAGTACTTC. This chain connects TRBV9 to TRBJ2-5, with a weak D call TRBD1 (6 bases). Trimming took 0 bases from V and 2 from J, leaving 14 bases between them. This CDR3 contains 16 residues. Germline values: CDR1 SGDLS, CDR2 YYNGEE.

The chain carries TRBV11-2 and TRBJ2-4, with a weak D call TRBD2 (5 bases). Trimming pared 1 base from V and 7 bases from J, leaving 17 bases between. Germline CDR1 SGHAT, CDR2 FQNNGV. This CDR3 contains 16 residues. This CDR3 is CASSLGVGGSGNIQYF. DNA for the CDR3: TGTGCCAGCAGCTTAGGTGTAGGTGGGAGCGGTAACATTCAGTACTTC. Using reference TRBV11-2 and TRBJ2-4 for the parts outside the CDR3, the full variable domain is EAGVAQSPRYKIIEKRQSVAFWCNPISGHATLYWYQQILGQGPKLLIQFQNNGVVDDSQLPKDRFSAERLKGVDSTLKIQPAKLEDSAVYLCASSLGVGGSGNIQYFGAGTRLSVL.

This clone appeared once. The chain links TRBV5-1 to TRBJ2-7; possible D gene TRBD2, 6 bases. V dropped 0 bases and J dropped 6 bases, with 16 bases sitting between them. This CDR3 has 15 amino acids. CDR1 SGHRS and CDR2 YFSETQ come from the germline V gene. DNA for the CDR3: TGCGCCAGCAGCTTGGCGGCAGGACTACGAGGCGAGCAGTACTTC. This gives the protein CASSLAAGLRGEQYF.

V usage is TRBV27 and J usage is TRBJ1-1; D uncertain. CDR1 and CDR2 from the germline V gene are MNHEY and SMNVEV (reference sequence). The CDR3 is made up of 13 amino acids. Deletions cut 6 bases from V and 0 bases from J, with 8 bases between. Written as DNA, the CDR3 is TGTGCCAGCAGGGGAGTGATGAACACTGAAGCTTTCTTT. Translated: CASRGVMNTEAFF.

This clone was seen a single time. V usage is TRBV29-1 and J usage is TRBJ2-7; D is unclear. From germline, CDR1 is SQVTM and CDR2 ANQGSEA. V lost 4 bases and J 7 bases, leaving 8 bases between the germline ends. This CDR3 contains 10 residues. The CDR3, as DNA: TGCAGCGTTGGTCGCGAGGAGCAGTACTTC. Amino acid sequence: CSVGREEQYF.

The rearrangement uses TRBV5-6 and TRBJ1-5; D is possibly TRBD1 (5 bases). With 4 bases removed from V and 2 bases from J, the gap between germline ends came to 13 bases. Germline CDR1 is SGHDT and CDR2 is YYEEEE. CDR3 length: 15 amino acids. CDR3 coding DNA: TGTGCCAGCAGCGAGAACAGGTATCGCAATCAGCCCCAGCATTTT. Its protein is CASSENRYRNQPQHF.

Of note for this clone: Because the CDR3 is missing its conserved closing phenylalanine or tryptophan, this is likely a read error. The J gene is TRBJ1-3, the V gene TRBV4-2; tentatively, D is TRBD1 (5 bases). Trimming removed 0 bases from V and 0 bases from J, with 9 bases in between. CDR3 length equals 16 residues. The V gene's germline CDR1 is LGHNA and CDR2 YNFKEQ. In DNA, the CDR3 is TGTGCCAGCAGCCAAGAAGACAGCTACTCTGGAAACACCATATATCTT. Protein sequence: CASSQEDSYSGNTIYL.

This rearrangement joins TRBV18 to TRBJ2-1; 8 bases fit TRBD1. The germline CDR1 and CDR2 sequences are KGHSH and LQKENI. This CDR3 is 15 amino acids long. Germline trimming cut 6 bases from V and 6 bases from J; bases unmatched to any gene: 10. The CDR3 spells CASSPTGALGNEQFF. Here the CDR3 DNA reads TGTGCCAGCTCCCCGACAGGGGCGCTCGGCAATGAGCAGTTCTTC.

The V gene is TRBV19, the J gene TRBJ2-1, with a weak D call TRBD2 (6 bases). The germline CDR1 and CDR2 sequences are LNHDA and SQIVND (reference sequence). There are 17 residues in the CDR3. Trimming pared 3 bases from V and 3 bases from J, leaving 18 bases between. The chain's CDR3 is CASSMATTRNIYNEQFF. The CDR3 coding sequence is TGTGCCAGTAGTATGGCCACGACTAGGAATATCTACAATGAGCAGTTCTTC.

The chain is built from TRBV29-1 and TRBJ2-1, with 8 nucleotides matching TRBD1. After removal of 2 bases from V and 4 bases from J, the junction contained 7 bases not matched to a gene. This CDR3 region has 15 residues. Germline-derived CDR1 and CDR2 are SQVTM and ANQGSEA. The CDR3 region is CSVEPRGLGYNEQFF. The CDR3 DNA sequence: TGCAGCGTTGAACCCAGGGGGCTAGGATACAATGAGCAGTTCTTC.

CDR3 in DNA: TGCGCCAGCAGCCCGGACCTACTAGCGGGAGGAGGGGGCACCGGGGAGCTGTTTTTT. Its translation: CASSPDLLAGGGGTGELFF. This rearrangement joins TRBV5-1 to TRBJ2-2; 12 nucleotides match TRBD2. V shed 4 bases, J shed 4 bases, and the junction held 14 bases outside the gene matches. Germline V lookup: CDR1 SGHRS, CDR2 YFSETQ. The CDR3 covers 19 residues.